The T cell receptor (beta chain) described here comes from a study of glioma-infiltrating T cells. Study-wide points: Non-neoplastic patients had below-expected tissue-blood divergence, while all gliomas exceeded expectation. Tissue and blood shared very few CDR3 sequences.

Germline CDR1 is ENHRY and CDR2 is SYGVKD. The CDR3 extends over 14 amino acids. The ends lost 3 bases at V and 6 bases at J; junction bases unmatched: 6. In this sample, this clonotype turned up many times. The antigen is not known. Using RNA template, CDR3s of TCR alpha and beta were amplified with iRepertoire arm-PCR. Input was about 85-400 ng of tissue mRNA or PBMC total RNA. From the multiplex PCR reads, TCRdb called clonotypes with MiXCR, one entry per CDR3 protein. In the table there are approximately 190,000 distinct CDR3 sequences, roughly a third of which are singletons. This sequence was found in a human donor with low-grade glioma or glioblastoma, undergoing nonglioma brain surgery, or in good health (not recorded which). The chain is built from TRBV10-3 and TRBJ1-2, with 8 bases identical to TRBD1. Sequencing was done on a sample of glioma tissue, nonneoplastic brain tissue, or PBMCs (not recorded which). In nucleotides, the CDR3 is TGTGCCATCAGTGATCTACAGGGGGGGGATGGCTACACCTTC. Amino acid sequence: CAISDLQGGDGYTF.